This T cell receptor (beta chain) was captured in a study of T cells in localized non-small cell lung cancer. Sequencing was performed with immunoSEQ multiplex PCR; in TCRdb, only in-frame clones are kept and a portion is missing. The table lists 35,000 to 45,000 clones, around 94% of them singletons. A word on this clone: Antigen unknown.

Study-wide points: Maximal T cell clonality occurred in uninvolved adjacent lung, with tumor ranking below it. Median around 60 top-100 tumor clones were shared with paired adjacent lung.

Germline CDR1 and CDR2: SGDLS and YYNGEE. The trim removed 5 bases at V and 8 bases at J, leaving 17 bases unmatched. This CDR3 spans 16 amino acids. V usage is TRBV9 and J usage is TRBJ1-2, with TRBD1 matching over 8 bases. Sample: peripheral blood, taken before any cancer treatment. This TCR was sampled from a female donor of 60 years or more with stage I lung adenocarcinoma. The CDR3 protein is CASRQGGRGQGWGYTF. Here the CDR3 DNA reads TGTGCCAGCAGACAGGGCGGGAGAGGACAGGGTTGGGGCTACACCTTC.